This paragraph reports one TCR beta chain. Antigen unknown. This record comes from a study of shared clonotypes between healthy human individuals. Study outcomes and limitations: Deeper or shallower sequencing was expected to change how clonotypes are shared among donors. Relative to their counterparts shared across all four donors, non-shared clonotypes exhibited diminished generation probabilities.

Across several immunoSEQ plates, the genomic DNA of each subset was split evenly. Sequencing used immunoSEQ multiplex PCR; TCRdb keeps in-frame clones, though not all of them. Seen here are about 2.4 million clones, roughly 93% observed once, and the top ten hold roughly 0.39%. Material: naive CD4+ T cells from PBMCs. Described subset: CD45RA+ positively selected. The sequence was collected from a young man in good health. Some clones in this sample may be carry-over from other donors' samples.

The CDR3 nucleotides are TGTGCCAGCAGTATTTTTGGACTAGGGAACGAGCAGTACTTC. It is translated as CASSIFGLGNEQYF. The genes are TRBV11-2 and TRBJ2-7, with 7 nucleotides matching TRBD2. CDR3 length equals 14 residues. J gave up 5 bases and V 6 bases, and 10 bases lay outside the gene matches. Germline V gene lookup returns CDR1 SGHAT and CDR2 FQNNGV.